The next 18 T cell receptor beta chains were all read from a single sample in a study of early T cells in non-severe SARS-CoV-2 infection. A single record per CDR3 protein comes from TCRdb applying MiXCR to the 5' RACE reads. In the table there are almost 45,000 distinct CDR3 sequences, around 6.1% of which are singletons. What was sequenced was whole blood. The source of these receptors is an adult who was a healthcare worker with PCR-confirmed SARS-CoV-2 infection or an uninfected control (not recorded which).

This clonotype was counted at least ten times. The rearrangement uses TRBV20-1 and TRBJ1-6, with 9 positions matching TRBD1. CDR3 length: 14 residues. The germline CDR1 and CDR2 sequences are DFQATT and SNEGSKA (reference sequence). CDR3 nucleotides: TGCATGACGGAACGGGACAGGGCTAATTCACCCCTCCACTTT. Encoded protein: CMTERDRANSPLHF.

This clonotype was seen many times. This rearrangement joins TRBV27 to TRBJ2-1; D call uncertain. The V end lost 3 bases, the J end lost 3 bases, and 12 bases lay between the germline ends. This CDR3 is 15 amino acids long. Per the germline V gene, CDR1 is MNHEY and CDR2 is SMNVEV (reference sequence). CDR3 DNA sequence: TGTGCCAGCAGTTTGTCCCATCCAATCTACAATGAGCAGTTCTTC. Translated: CASSLSHPIYNEQFF.

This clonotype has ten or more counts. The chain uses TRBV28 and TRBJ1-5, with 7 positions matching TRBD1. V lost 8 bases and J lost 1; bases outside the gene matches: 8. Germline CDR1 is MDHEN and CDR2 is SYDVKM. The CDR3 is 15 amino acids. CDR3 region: CASLIMGQSNQPQHF. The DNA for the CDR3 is TGTGCCAGCTTGATTATGGGACAGAGCAATCAGCCCCAGCATTTT. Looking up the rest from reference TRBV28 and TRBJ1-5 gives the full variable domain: DVKVTQSSRYLVKRTGEKVFLECVQDMDHENMFWYRQDPGLGLRLIYFSYDVKMKEKGDIPEGYSVSREKKERFSLILESASTNQTSMYLCASLIMGQSNQPQHFGDGTRLSIL.

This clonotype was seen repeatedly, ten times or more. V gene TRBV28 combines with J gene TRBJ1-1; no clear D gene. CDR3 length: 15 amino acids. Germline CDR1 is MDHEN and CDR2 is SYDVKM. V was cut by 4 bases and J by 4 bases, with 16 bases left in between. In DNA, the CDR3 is TGTGCCAGCAGTTCGGCGGGGAGTAGTACCACTGAAGCTTTCTTT. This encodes CASSSAGSSTTEAFF.

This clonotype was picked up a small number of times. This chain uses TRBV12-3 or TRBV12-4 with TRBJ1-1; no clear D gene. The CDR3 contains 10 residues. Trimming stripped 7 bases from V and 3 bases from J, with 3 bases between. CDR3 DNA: TGTGCCAGCAAATACACTGAAGCTTTCTTT. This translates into CASKYTEAFF.

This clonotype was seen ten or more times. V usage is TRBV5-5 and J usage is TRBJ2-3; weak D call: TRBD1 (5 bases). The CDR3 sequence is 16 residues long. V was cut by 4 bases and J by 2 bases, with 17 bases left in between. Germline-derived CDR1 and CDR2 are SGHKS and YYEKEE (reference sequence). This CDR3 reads CASSTGEGAFTDTQYF. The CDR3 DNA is TGTGCCAGCAGCACAGGAGAAGGGGCCTTCACAGATACGCAGTATTTT.

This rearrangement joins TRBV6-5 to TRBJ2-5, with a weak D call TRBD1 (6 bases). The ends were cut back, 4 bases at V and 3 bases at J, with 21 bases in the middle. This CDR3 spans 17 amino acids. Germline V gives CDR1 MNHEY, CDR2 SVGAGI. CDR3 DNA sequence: TGTGCCAGCAGTTTATCCCGTTGGGGGCTTCGTGAAGAGACCCAGTACTTC. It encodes CASSLSRWGLREETQYF.

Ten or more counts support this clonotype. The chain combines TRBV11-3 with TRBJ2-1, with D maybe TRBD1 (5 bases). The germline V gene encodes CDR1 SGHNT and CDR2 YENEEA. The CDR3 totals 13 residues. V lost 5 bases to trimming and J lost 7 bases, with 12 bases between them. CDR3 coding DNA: TGTGCCAGCAGCACCCAGGGCAGGAATGAGCAGTTCTTC. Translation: CASSTQGRNEQFF.

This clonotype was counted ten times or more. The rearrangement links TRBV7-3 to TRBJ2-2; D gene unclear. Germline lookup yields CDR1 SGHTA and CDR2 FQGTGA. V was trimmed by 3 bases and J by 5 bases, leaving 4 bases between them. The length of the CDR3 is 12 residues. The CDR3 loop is CASSFGTGELFF. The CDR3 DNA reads TGTGCCAGCAGCTTCGGGACCGGGGAGCTGTTTTTT.

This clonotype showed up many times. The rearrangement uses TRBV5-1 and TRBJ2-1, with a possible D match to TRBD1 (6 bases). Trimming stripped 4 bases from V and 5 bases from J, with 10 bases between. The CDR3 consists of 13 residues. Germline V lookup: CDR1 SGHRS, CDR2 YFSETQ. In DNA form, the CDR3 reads TGCGCCAGCAGCAGGGACAACGACAATGAGCAGTTCTTC. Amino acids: CASSRDNDNEQFF.

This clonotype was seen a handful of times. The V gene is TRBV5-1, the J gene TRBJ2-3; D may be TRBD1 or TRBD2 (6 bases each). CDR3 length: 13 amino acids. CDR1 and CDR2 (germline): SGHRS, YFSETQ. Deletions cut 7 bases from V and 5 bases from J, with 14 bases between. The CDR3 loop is CASGGQHGDTQYF. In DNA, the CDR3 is TGCGCCAGCGGGGGGCAGCATGGAGATACGCAGTATTTT. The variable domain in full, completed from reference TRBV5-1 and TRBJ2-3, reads KAGVTQTPRYLIKTRGQQVTLSCSPISGHRSVSWYQQTPGQGLQFLFEYFSETQRNKGNFPGRFSGRQFSNSRSEMNVSTLELGDSALYLCASGGQHGDTQYFGPGTRLTVL.

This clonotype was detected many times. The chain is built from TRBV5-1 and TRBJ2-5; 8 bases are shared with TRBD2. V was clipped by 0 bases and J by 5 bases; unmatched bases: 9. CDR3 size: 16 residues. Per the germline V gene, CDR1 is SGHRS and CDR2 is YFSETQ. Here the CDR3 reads CASSLGGSGVGETQYF. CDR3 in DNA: TGCGCCAGCAGCTTGGGAGGTAGCGGGGTTGGTGAGACCCAGTACTTC.

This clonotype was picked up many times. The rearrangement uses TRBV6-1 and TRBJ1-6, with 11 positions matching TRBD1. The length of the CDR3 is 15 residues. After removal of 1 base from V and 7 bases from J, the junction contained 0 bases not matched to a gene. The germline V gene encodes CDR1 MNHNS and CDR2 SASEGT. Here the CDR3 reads CASSEGTGGNSPLHF. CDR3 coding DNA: TGTGCCAGCAGTGAAGGGACAGGGGGCAATTCACCCCTCCACTTT.

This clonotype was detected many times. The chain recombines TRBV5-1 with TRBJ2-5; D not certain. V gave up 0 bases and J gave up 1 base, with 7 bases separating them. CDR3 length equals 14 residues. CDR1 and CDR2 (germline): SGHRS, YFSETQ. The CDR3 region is CASSLGQGQETQYF. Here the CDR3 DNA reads TGCGCCAGCAGCTTGGGCCAAGGCCAAGAGACCCAGTACTTC.

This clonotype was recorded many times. DNA of the CDR3: TGTGCCAGTACACAGGAGAACACCGGGGAGCTGTTTTTT. Translated, it gives CASTQENTGELFF. V and J are TRBV6-6 and TRBJ2-2, with D tentatively TRBD1 (5 bases). This CDR3 has 13 residues. Germline V gives CDR1 MNHNY, CDR2 SVGAGI (reference sequence). V was cut by 9 bases and J by 1 base, with 9 bases left in between.

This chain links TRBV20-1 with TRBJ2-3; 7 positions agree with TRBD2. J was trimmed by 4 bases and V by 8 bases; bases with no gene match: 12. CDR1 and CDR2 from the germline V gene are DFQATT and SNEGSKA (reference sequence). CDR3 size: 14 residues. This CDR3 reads CSQTSLTLPDTQYF. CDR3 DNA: TGCAGTCAGACTAGCCTGACTCTCCCAGATACGCAGTATTTT.

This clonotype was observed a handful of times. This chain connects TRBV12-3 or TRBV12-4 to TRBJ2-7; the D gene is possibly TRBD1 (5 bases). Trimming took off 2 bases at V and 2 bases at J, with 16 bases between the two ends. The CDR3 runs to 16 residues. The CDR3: CASSLSPVGATYEQYF. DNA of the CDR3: TGTGCCAGCAGTTTAAGTCCAGTTGGGGCTACCTACGAGCAGTACTTC.

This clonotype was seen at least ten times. DNA of the CDR3: TGCGCCAGCAGCTTGCGCGGATTAGTCACAGATACGCAGTATTTT. Amino acids: CASSLRGLVTDTQYF. The chain has TRBV5-1 and TRBJ2-3; D gene ambiguous. CDR1 is SGHRS, CDR2 YFSETQ, per germline. The V end was cut by 1 base, the J end by 2 bases, with 11 bases between. The CDR3 totals 15 residues.